This T cell receptor beta chain is from a study of blood T cell repertoires in COVID-19. Background on the study: The United States, Italy and Spain supplied acute and convalescent COVID-19 samples.

Method: immunoSEQ multiplex PCR; TCRdb's copy keeps in-frame clones and lacks some. The sample gives fewer than 300,000 clones, roughly 85% of which show up once; about 2.7% is in the top ten. Membership in each cohort depended on participant-reported clinical history. Sequenced: PBMCs or T cells enriched from blood (not recorded which). This TCR was recovered from a woman aged 45-65 years who had recovered from COVID-19.

The CDR3: CAWSVRGIRHEQYF. CDR3 DNA: TGTGCCTGGAGTGTACGGGGAATCCGTCACGAGCAGTACTTC. The gene calls are TRBV30 and TRBJ2-7; possibly TRBD2 for D (5 bases). Germline CDR1 reads GTSNPN; CDR2 reads SVGIG (reference sequence). The V end lost 0 bases, the J end lost 5 bases, and 14 bases lay between the germline ends. The CDR3 runs to 14 residues.